This T cell receptor beta chain was retrieved from a study of vaccination effects on CD4 cells after COVID-19. The study's findings and limits: Marked clonal contraction of both clone types appeared late after vaccination. Vaccine-induced clones in healthy vaccinees cross-reacted with common cold coronaviruses in only 1 of 255 cases.

The CDR3 runs to 19 residues. Trimming removed 5 bases from V and 0 bases from J, with 27 bases in between. Germline CDR1 SGHTS, CDR2 YDEGEE. Here immunoSEQ multiplex PCR was the method, and the copy in TCRdb shows in-frame clones only, minus some. The table shows some 52,000 clones, with roughly 73% occurring only once. Concerning this clone: Its antigen is as yet unknown.

Antigen-specific CD4+ T cell clonotypes were called by their expansion after viral peptide-pool culture in ViraFEST. Culturing for approximately 10 days preceded CD4+ T cell isolation. Negative nucleocapsid antibody tests before and after vaccination confirmed no previous SARS-CoV-2 infection. On days 3 and 7, fresh IL-2 medium replaced half the medium. V and J are TRBV5-8 and TRBJ2-7; the D call may be TRBD1 or TRBD2 (6 bases each). This receptor was obtained from a human donor who received a COVID-19 vaccine. The specimen was CD4+ T cells from PBMCs cultured with HCoV-OC43 spike peptides, collected before COVID-19 vaccination. The subset is: HCoV-OC43 spike overlapping peptide pool stimulation. CDR3 coding DNA: TGTGCCAGCAGGCCAGAAGGGCCGAGAAGGGGGGTAAGCTCCTACGAGCAGTACGTC. This codes for CASRPEGPRRGVSSYEQYV.